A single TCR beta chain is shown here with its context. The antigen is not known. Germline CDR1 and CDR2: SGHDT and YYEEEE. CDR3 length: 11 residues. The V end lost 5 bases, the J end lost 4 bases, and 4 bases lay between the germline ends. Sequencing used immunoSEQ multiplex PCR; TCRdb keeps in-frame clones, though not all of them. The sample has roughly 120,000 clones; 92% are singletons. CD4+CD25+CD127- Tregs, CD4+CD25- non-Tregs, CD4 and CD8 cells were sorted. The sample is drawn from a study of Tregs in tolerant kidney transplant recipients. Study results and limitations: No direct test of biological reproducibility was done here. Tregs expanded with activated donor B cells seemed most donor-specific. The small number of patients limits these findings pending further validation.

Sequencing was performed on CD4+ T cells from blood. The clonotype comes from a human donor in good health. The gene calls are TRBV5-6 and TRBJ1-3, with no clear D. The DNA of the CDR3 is TGTGCCAGCAGTCGCGGAAACACCATATATTTT. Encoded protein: CASSRGNTIYF.